The T cell receptor beta chain described here comes from a study of blood T cell repertoires in COVID-19. Whole-study context: The study counted Cohort 3 donors as recovered given two negative PCRs, clearance, or symptom resolution. The study drew acute and convalescent COVID-19 samples from the United States, Italy and Spain. From T cells, B-cell-depleted T cells, or PBMCs came the material, which was cDNA or gDNA.

CDR1 and CDR2 from the germline V gene are SGHTA and FQGNSA. Trimming took 5 bases from V and 0 from J; bases not matched to a gene: 9. The CDR3 spans 17 residues. This clone is a singleton in its sample. As processed by the authors: Amplification with reference gene primers provided the estimates of nucleated cell counts. The method was immunoSEQ multiplex PCR; TCRdb's version includes in-frame clones alone and lacks a portion of them. The V and J calls and clone size were taken over from that table, and D and trimming were inferred from the DNA. This table has about 270,000 clones, roughly 91% appearing once.

This TCR came from a woman aged 55-75 years in a cohort exposed to, infected with or recovered from COVID-19 (not recorded which). Specimen: PBMCs or T cells enriched from blood (not recorded which). V gene TRBV7-2 combines with J gene TRBJ2-4; 8 bases fit TRBD2. The CDR3 reads CASSPRGRSIAKNIQYF. DNA for the CDR3: TGTGCCAGCAGCCCCCGCGGGAGGTCCATAGCCAAAAACATTCAGTACTTC.